Below, one TCR beta chain is given with its context. Its antigen is as yet unknown. Every donor, a Caucasian adult, lived in Nashville, Tennessee. As processed by the authors: ImmunoSEQ gave junction-only sequences without quality scores, so filtering differed. Sequencing used immunoSEQ multiplex PCR; TCRdb keeps in-frame clones, though not all of them. D and trimming were read from the DNA, whereas the V and J calls and clone size are those reported in that table. Of millions of clones detected, 85% to 95% appear once; the ten largest clones hold roughly 0.13%. This entry is derived from a study of shared clonotypes between healthy human individuals. The overall study: Each donor's CD8 memory used one plate, CD8 naive two, each CD4 subset three.

Trimming pared 6 bases from V and 6 bases from J, leaving 17 bases between. The CDR3 is made up of 14 amino acids. The V gene's germline CDR1 is SGHRS and CDR2 YFSETQ. Regarding the study as a whole: Naive subsets generally exceeded memory subsets in estimated richness.

The TCR comes from a young man in good health. The genes are TRBV5-1 and TRBJ2-3, with a weak D call TRBD1 (6 bases). The sample taken for sequencing was naive CD4+ T cells sorted from blood. The sample's subset: CD45RA+ positively selected. CDR3 nucleotide sequence: TGCGCCAGCACCACAGGGCAGGGCGGGGATACGCAGTATTTT. Translation: CASTTGQGGDTQYF. Full variable domain (missing parts from reference TRBV5-1 and TRBJ2-3): KAGVTQTPRYLIKTRGQQVTLSCSPISGHRSVSWYQQTPGQGLQFLFEYFSETQRNKGNFPGRFSGRQFSNSRSEMNVSTLELGDSALYLCASTTGQGGDTQYFGPGTRLTVL.